This paragraph reports one T cell receptor beta chain. This specimen comes from a study of OX40 agonist ivuxolimab in advanced cancers. Across the whole study: Participants, about 83% male, averaged about 59 years of age, ranging from about 23 to 80.

Profiling relied on immunoSEQ multiplex PCR, and the TCRdb table lists in-frame clones only, not all of them. The table has around 80,000 clones, roughly 84% seen once; the top ten hold around 0.7%. The CDR3 length is 10 residues. Trimming removed 6 bases from V and 5 bases from J, with 7 bases in between. CDR1 and CDR2 from the germline V gene are SQVTM and ANQGSEA. This receptor was identified in an adult with an advanced solid tumor such as melanoma, head and neck, liver or kidney cancer. This material consisted of CD4+ or CD8+ T cells sorted from blood, taken in a trial of the OX40 agonist ivuxolimab. The chain links TRBV29-1 to TRBJ2-5; TRBD2 is a possible D gene (5 bases). The CDR3: CSVRGETQYF. The CDR3 region has the DNA TGCAGCGTCCGCGGGGAGACCCAGTACTTC.